This TCR beta chain was identified during a study of cytomegalovirus exposure and HLA in healthy donors. Germline assignment: CDR1 ENHRY and CDR2 SYGVKD. V was trimmed by 6 bases and J by 0 bases, leaving 6 bases between them. CDR3 length: 12 amino acids. PCR primers comprised 60 Vbeta and 13 Jbeta primers. Measured with immunoSEQ multiplex PCR; TCRdb has only the in-frame clones, and not every one. Of under 200,000 clones listed, about four fifths are singletons. The source of this sequence is a man aged 25-45 years in good health and CMV-seronegative. This chain connects TRBV10-3 to TRBJ2-7; D unclear. The specimen was PBMCs. The CDR3: CAIRGGSYEQYF. In DNA form, the CDR3 reads TGTGCCATCAGAGGCGGCTCCTACGAGCAGTACTTC.